This TCR beta chain stems from a study of cytomegalovirus exposure and HLA in healthy donors. About the research overall: Per a later analysis, the roughly 680 first-cohort and some 110 validation repertoires shared one platform.

Worth noting for this clone: Its antigen is as yet unknown.

Findings and caveats of the study: High sensitivity and specificity were reportedly achieved when the classifier diagnosed cytomegalovirus status. Among TCR beta chains, those listed as cytomegalovirus-associated numbered roughly 150.

This CDR3 contains 19 residues. Germline values: CDR1 SGHTS, CDR2 YDEGEE. V lost 1 base to trimming and J lost 2 bases; unmatched junction nucleotides: 12. Sequencing used immunoSEQ multiplex PCR; TCRdb keeps in-frame clones, though not all of them. The table shows tens of thousands of clones, with around nine tenths occurring only once. The receptor comes from a man younger than 35 in good health and CMV-seronegative. What was sequenced was PBMCs. The chain joins TRBV5-8 to TRBJ2-3; 11 bases map to TRBD2. Here the CDR3 reads CASSLIRFLAGGVTDTQYF. CDR3 in DNA: TGTGCCAGCAGCTTGATACGGTTTCTAGCGGGAGGAGTCACAGATACGCAGTATTTT.